The 14 T cell receptor beta chains below come from one sample, sequenced in a study of T-cell memory formation after mild COVID-19. TCRdb re-analysed the 5' RACE reads in MiXCR, keeping a single row per CDR3 protein. The sample has a few hundred thousand distinct CDR3 sequences; under 8.5% are singletons. The sequenced material came from PBMCs or a T cell subset sorted from them (not recorded which). The receptors derive from a man aged 18 to 29 who had mild COVID-19 (a few samples of this study predate the infection). Cell type and time point are not known.

CDR3 amino acids: CASSLARDRVREQYV. DNA for the CDR3: TGCGCCAGCAGCTTGGCCCGGGACAGGGTAAGGGAGCAGTACGTC. The V and J genes are TRBV5-1 and TRBJ2-7; 9 nucleotides line up with TRBD1. There are 15 residues in the CDR3. J lost 7 bases, V lost 0 bases, and 8 bases had no gene match. Germline V gives CDR1 SGHRS, CDR2 YFSETQ.

The chain carries TRBV6-5 and TRBJ2-3; D is perhaps TRBD2 (7 bases). V was cut by 0 bases and J by 2 bases, with 15 bases left in between. Germline V gene lookup returns CDR1 MNHEY and CDR2 SVGAGI. The length of the CDR3 is 17 residues. The CDR3, as DNA: TGTGCCAGCAGTTACTCGAATGCGGGGGCTATCACAGATACGCAGTATTTT. It codes for CASSYSNAGAITDTQYF.

The rearrangement uses TRBV10-3 and TRBJ2-1, with a tentative D call TRBD2 (6 bases). This CDR3 region has 14 residues. The V end lost 3 bases, the J end lost 7 bases, and 13 bases lay between the germline ends. The germline gives CDR1 ENHRY, CDR2 SYGVKD. The CDR3 sequence is CAISDIGGWNEQFF. Here the CDR3 DNA reads TGTGCCATCAGTGATATCGGGGGTTGGAATGAGCAGTTCTTC.

This chain links TRBV7-3 with TRBJ2-1; D remains ambiguous. V lost 4 bases, J lost 0 bases, and 10 bases lay in between. Germline CDR1 and CDR2: SGHTA and FQGTGA. CDR3 length: 15 amino acids. The CDR3 here is CASSSAASSYNEQFF. CDR3 sequence (DNA): TGTGCCAGCAGCTCTGCGGCAAGCTCCTACAATGAGCAGTTCTTC.

The V call is TRBV11-2, the J call TRBJ2-1; maybe TRBD1 (5 bases). The V and J ends lost 5 bases and 10 bases respectively, with 9 bases between them. This CDR3 is built from 11 residues. Germline V gene lookup returns CDR1 SGHAT and CDR2 FQNNGV. The CDR3 coding sequence is TGTGCCAGCAGCGGGGCCATAGAGCAGTTCTTC. Encoded protein: CASSGAIEQFF.

This clonotype was detected a few times. The chain joins TRBV6-5 to TRBJ2-2, with 7 nucleotides matching TRBD2. Germline values: CDR1 MNHEY, CDR2 SVGAGI. This CDR3 comprises 17 residues. The V gene end was trimmed by 0 bases and the J gene end by 2 bases; junction bases not matched to a gene: 6. The CDR3: CASSYSGRGLNTGELFF. CDR3 bases: TGTGCCAGCAGTTACTCCGGGCGGGGGTTAAACACCGGGGAGCTGTTTTTT.

This clonotype has more than one count but fewer than ten. The V gene is TRBV6-6, the J gene TRBJ1-3; 8 nucleotides match TRBD1. The V gene end was trimmed by 5 bases and the J gene end by 13 bases; junction bases not matched to a gene: 7. The CDR3 contains 12 residues. The germline gives CDR1 MNHNY, CDR2 SVGAGI (reference sequence). The CDR3: CASSPPGQEIYF. CDR3 in DNA: TGTGCCAGCAGTCCCCCGGGACAGGAGATATATTTT.

V is TRBV9 and J is TRBJ2-7; TRBD1 matches 7 bases. This CDR3 contains 13 residues. Germline trimming cut 4 bases from V and 6 bases from J; bases unmatched to any gene: 7. Germline V CDR1 and CDR2: SGDLS, YYNGEE. Here the CDR3 reads CASSPDRASEQYF. CDR3 in DNA: TGTGCCAGCAGCCCAGACAGGGCCTCCGAGCAGTACTTC.

This clonotype appeared a few times. V usage is TRBV5-1 and J usage is TRBJ2-5, with 10 nucleotides matching TRBD1. Germline values: CDR1 SGHRS, CDR2 YFSETQ. The CDR3 loop spans 14 amino acids. J gave up 4 bases and V 9 bases, and 9 bases lay outside the gene matches. The CDR3 region is CATHPGTGVETQYF. The CDR3 region has the DNA TGCGCCACTCATCCCGGGACAGGGGTAGAGACCCAGTACTTC.

The chain uses TRBV6-1 and TRBJ1-2; D perhaps matches TRBD1 (5 bases). The CDR3 extends over 15 amino acids. V dropped 3 bases and J dropped 4 bases, with 15 bases sitting between them. Germline V gene sequence: CDR1 MNHNS, CDR2 SASEGT. Here the CDR3 reads CASSDVGASGYGYTF. The CDR3 nucleotides read TGTGCCAGCAGTGATGTCGGGGCGTCGGGCTATGGCTACACCTTC.

This chain connects TRBV27 to TRBJ1-1; the D gene is possibly TRBD1 (5 bases). Trimming removed 6 bases from V and 1 base from J, with 12 bases in between. The CDR3 is 14 amino acids. Germline CDR1 MNHEY, CDR2 SMNVEV (reference sequence). In DNA form, the CDR3 reads TGTGCCAGCAGGCCCCGGGACGGGAACACTGAAGCTTTCTTT. Translated: CASRPRDGNTEAFF.

This clonotype has only a few counts. This rearrangement joins TRBV12-3 or TRBV12-4 to TRBJ2-5, with 9 bases lining up with TRBD1. The CDR3 has 17 amino acids. V was pared by 2 bases and J by 1 base, with 8 bases of the junction left unmatched. This CDR3 reads CASSLTGGEWGQETQYF. DNA for the CDR3: TGTGCCAGCAGTTTAACAGGGGGCGAATGGGGCCAAGAGACCCAGTACTTC.

This clonotype was counted ten times or more. The chain has TRBV5-1 and TRBJ2-3; D is possibly TRBD2 (5 bases). The V end was cut by 0 bases, the J end by 5 bases, with 10 bases between. CDR3 length equals 14 residues. Germline CDR1 SGHRS, CDR2 YFSETQ. As DNA, the CDR3 is TGCGCCAGCAGCTTGGCGGCGGGCGGAGATACGCAGTATTTT. The encoded protein is CASSLAAGGDTQYF.

The J gene is TRBJ1-1, the V gene TRBV24-1, with D possibly TRBD1 on 6 matching bases. Germline CDR1 and CDR2: KGHDR and SFDVKD. Between the trimmed V and J ends, which lost 5 bases and 8 bases, there was a span of 11 bases. The CDR3 runs to 12 residues. CDR3 nucleotides: TGTGCCACCAGTGGTAGAACAGGGGAAGCTTTCTTT. This sequence encodes CATSGRTGEAFF.